Each of the 29 T cell receptor beta chains below was sequenced from the same sample in a study of long-term antiretroviral therapy in people with HIV. It was version v3.0 of the immunoSEQ assay that was run at survey level. The data were produced by immunoSEQ multiplex PCR, yet TCRdb's version contains in-frame clones alone and is incomplete. The sample lists tens of thousands of clones, roughly four fifths occurring once. The sequenced sample was unsorted PBMCs, obtained 0.3 years after starting antiretroviral therapy. All receptors derive from a man aged 18 to 29 with HIV.

The rearrangement uses TRBV5-1 and TRBJ2-7; unclear D gene. The germline V gene encodes CDR1 SGHRS and CDR2 YFSETQ. CDR3 size: 13 residues. V was trimmed by 2 bases and J by 6 bases, leaving 12 bases between them. Written as DNA, the CDR3 is TGCGCCAGCAGCTTTGCCGACCTATCCGAGCAGTACTTC. As protein: CASSFADLSEQYF.

This clone was counted once. The rearrangement links TRBV14 to TRBJ2-6, with D unclear. V lost 4 bases to trimming and J lost 2 bases, with 9 bases between them. The CDR3 is 15 residues long. In germline, CDR1 is SGHDN, CDR2 FVKESK. The CDR3 reads CASSRTFAGANVLTF. The CDR3 DNA is TGTGCCAGCAGCCGTACATTCGCTGGGGCCAACGTCCTGACTTTC.

This clone was recorded once. The J gene is TRBJ2-5, the V gene TRBV5-6, with 9 nucleotides matching TRBD2. The germline gives CDR1 SGHDT, CDR2 YYEEEE. The CDR3 length is 18 residues. Trimming cost V 4 bases and J 0 bases; bases outside gene matches: 13. CDR3 nucleotides: TGTGCCAGCAGCCGTCTGGCGGGAGGGCCGGGGTACCAAGAGACCCAGTACTTC. This gives the protein CASSRLAGGPGYQETQYF.

This clone appeared a few times. The V call is TRBV6-5, the J call TRBJ1-5, with D unresolved. The CDR3 runs 13 residues. The V and J ends lost 3 bases and 1 base respectively, with 4 bases between them. The germline V gene encodes CDR1 MNHEY and CDR2 SVGAGI. Here the CDR3 reads CASSYSSNQPQHF. The CDR3 DNA is TGTGCCAGCAGTTATTCCAGCAATCAGCCCCAGCATTTT.

The rearrangement links TRBV4-1 to TRBJ2-1, with D tentatively TRBD2 (7 bases). Germline values: CDR1 MGHRA, CDR2 YSYEKL. The CDR3 runs 18 residues. V was trimmed by 1 base and J by 5 bases, leaving 21 bases between them. CDR3 in DNA: TGCGCCAGCAGCCAAGTTTTGCGGGGGCCGGCCGGTAACAATGAGCAGTTCTTC. Translated, it gives CASSQVLRGPAGNNEQFF.

V gene TRBV27 combines with J gene TRBJ2-3; no clear D. This CDR3 comprises 13 residues. Per the germline V gene, CDR1 is MNHEY and CDR2 is SMNVEV (reference sequence). V was pared by 3 bases and J by 3 bases, with 7 bases between. In DNA form, the CDR3 reads TGTGCCAGCAGTTTCAGCTCTACAGATACGCAGTATTTT. This sequence encodes CASSFSSTDTQYF.

The V call is TRBV5-4, the J call TRBJ2-7; 8 bases agree with TRBD2. The CDR3 is made up of 16 amino acids. Trimming at V came to 4 bases and at J to 2 bases, leaving 11 bases not matched to a gene. The germline V gene has CDR1 SGHNT and CDR2 YYREEE (reference sequence). CDR3 DNA sequence: TGTGCCAGCAGCGTCGGGGGAGCGGGGGCCACCTACGAGCAGTACTTC. It encodes CASSVGGAGATYEQYF.

V usage is TRBV6-5 and J usage is TRBJ2-3; TRBD1 or TRBD2 may be the D gene (5 bases each). This CDR3 has 13 amino acids. Germline-derived CDR1 and CDR2 are MNHEY and SVGAGI. V was trimmed by 5 bases and J by 4 bases, leaving 10 bases between them. CDR3 sequence: CASSGTNPDTQYF. DNA of the CDR3: TGTGCCAGCAGTGGGACGAACCCAGATACGCAGTATTTT.

V gene TRBV29-1 combines with J gene TRBJ2-5; possible D gene TRBD1, 6 bases. CDR1 SQVTM and CDR2 ANQGSEA come from the germline V gene. V was clipped by 5 bases and J by 7 bases, with 11 bases between them. The CDR3 extends over 11 amino acids. The CDR3 DNA reads as TGCAGCGTTTTACAGGGTTGGACCCAGTACTTC. Encoded protein: CSVLQGWTQYF.

As for this clone: Other DNA sequences within the sample encode an identical CDR3. V is TRBV10-3 and J is TRBJ1-1; 12 bases align to TRBD1. Germline V gene sequence: CDR1 ENHRY, CDR2 SYGVKD. This CDR3 has 12 residues. The V segment lost 8 bases and the J segment 6 bases; nucleotides outside the gene matches: 1. The CDR3 spells CAIRDRGPEAFF. The CDR3 region has the DNA TGTGCCATCCGGGACAGGGGGCCTGAAGCTTTCTTT.

The gene calls are TRBV19 and TRBJ2-1; perhaps TRBD1 as D (6 bases). CDR3 length equals 15 residues. Germline assignment: CDR1 LNHDA and CDR2 SQIVND (reference sequence). V was clipped by 5 bases and J by 4 bases, with 15 bases between them. CDR3: CASSSRDILYNEQFF. For the CDR3, the DNA is TGTGCCAGTAGTTCCCGGGACATACTATACAATGAGCAGTTCTTC. The whole variable domain, remainder taken from reference TRBV19 and TRBJ2-1, is DGGITQSPKYLFRKEGQNVTLSCEQNLNHDAMYWYRQDPGQGLRLIYYSQIVNDFQKGDIAEGYSVSREKKESFPLTVTSAQKNPTAFYLCASSSRDILYNEQFFGPGTRLTVL.

The V gene is TRBV27, the J gene TRBJ2-7, with 7 bases that match TRBD2. V dropped 6 bases and J dropped 4; count of bases not matched to a gene: 9. Germline V gene sequence: CDR1 MNHEY, CDR2 SMNVEV (reference sequence). The CDR3 is 14 residues long. This CDR3 reads CASRYSGNRYEQYF. The DNA of the CDR3 is TGTGCCAGCAGGTACAGCGGGAATCGATACGAGCAGTACTTC.

This rearrangement joins TRBV10-3 to TRBJ2-3, with a possible D match to TRBD2 (5 bases). The CDR3 has 15 amino acids. Trimming took off 3 bases at V and 6 bases at J, with 16 bases between the two ends. CDR1 is ENHRY and CDR2 is SYGVKD in the germline V gene. The CDR3 loop is CAISEGRGASDTQYF. For the CDR3, the DNA is TGTGCCATCAGTGAAGGCCGGGGAGCTTCTGATACGCAGTATTTT.

This clone was counted once. The chain couples TRBV9 to TRBJ2-4; 8 bases are a match to TRBD2. Per the germline V gene, CDR1 is SGDLS and CDR2 is YYNGEE. The CDR3 length is 16 residues. Trimming took 3 bases from V and 3 from J; bases not matched to a gene: 8. Written as DNA, the CDR3 is TGTGCCAGCAGCGAAGCGGGAGACGGATACAAAAACATTCAGTACTTC. Translating it yields CASSEAGDGYKNIQYF.

The rearrangement joins TRBV6-5 to TRBJ2-7; TRBD1 might be the D (6 bases). The length of the CDR3 is 13 residues. V was shortened by 7 bases and J by 2 bases, with 12 bases between the two germline ends. From germline, CDR1 is MNHEY and CDR2 SVGAGI. The CDR3 sequence is CASKFEGAYEQYF. The CDR3 DNA reads as TGTGCCAGCAAGTTCGAGGGGGCCTACGAGCAGTACTTC.

The CDR3 DNA sequence: TGTGCCAGCAGTGTAAGCGGGGGGGGAACAGATACGCAGTATTTT. Translation: CASSVSGGGTDTQYF. V gene TRBV6-4 combines with J gene TRBJ2-3; 10 bases fit TRBD2. Germline lookup yields CDR1 MRHNA and CDR2 SNTAGT. The ends lost 4 bases at V and 3 bases at J; junction bases unmatched: 4. The CDR3 totals 15 residues.

The genes are TRBV19 and TRBJ2-1, with TRBD2 identical over 8 bases. J lost 5 bases, V lost 5 bases, and 11 bases had no gene match. The CDR3 has 16 residues. The germline V gene encodes CDR1 LNHDA and CDR2 SQIVND (reference sequence). CDR3 in amino acids: CASSSISGSRNNEQFF. CDR3 DNA: TGTGCCAGTAGTTCAATAAGCGGGAGCCGAAACAATGAGCAGTTCTTC.

The rearrangement uses TRBV6-1 and TRBJ2-3, with D unclear. The CDR3 extends over 15 amino acids. Germline V CDR1 and CDR2: MNHNS, SASEGT. Trimming took 4 bases from V and 4 from J, leaving 15 bases between them. Here the CDR3 DNA reads TGTGCCAGCAGTGTCACGGGCCCTGGGGCAGATACGCAGTATTTT. Amino acid sequence: CASSVTGPGADTQYF.

The CDR3 DNA reads as TGTGCCAGCAGTGGGGGGGGGCCCTACGAGCAGTACTTC. Its translation: CASSGGGPYEQYF. The rearrangement uses TRBV5-6 and TRBJ2-7, with D possibly matching TRBD2 (7 bases). Germline V gene data show CDR1 as SGHDT and CDR2 as YYEEEE. The CDR3 runs to 13 residues. The V end was cut by 5 bases, the J end by 2 bases, with 11 bases between.

The chain has TRBV28 and TRBJ2-3; 10 bases agree with TRBD1. Germline-derived CDR1 and CDR2 are MDHEN and SYDVKM. This CDR3 spans 16 amino acids. V was pared by 0 bases and J by 6 bases, with 6 bases of the junction left unmatched. The CDR3 DNA is TGTGCCAGCAGTTTATGGAGACAGGGGGCGGGTGATACGCAGTATTTT. It is translated as CASSLWRQGAGDTQYF.

This clone was seen a few times. The rearrangement joins TRBV5-3 to TRBJ2-7; weak D call: TRBD2 (6 bases). TRBV5-3 is designated an ORF whose function remains uncertain. V lost 7 bases to trimming and J lost 6 bases, with 14 bases between them. The CDR3 is made up of 12 amino acids. The CDR3 bases are TGTGCCAGACAGGGTCTAGCGTTCGAGCAGTACTTC. Its translation: CARQGLAFEQYF.

This chain joins TRBV7-9 and TRBJ1-2; D possibly corresponds to TRBD1 (6 bases). CDR1 SEHNR and CDR2 FQNEAQ come from the germline V gene (reference sequence). V shed 5 bases and J shed 2 bases, with 15 bases lying between them. The CDR3 has 15 amino acids. The CDR3 DNA reads as TGTGCCAGCAGCCAGAGGGGGTCAAGGAACTATGGCTACACCTTC. It is translated as CASSQRGSRNYGYTF. The full variable domain, completed using reference TRBV7-9 and TRBJ1-2, is DTGVSQNPRHKITKRGQNVTFRCDPISEHNRLYWYRQTLGQGPEFLTYFQNEAQLEKSRLLSDRFSAERPKGSFSTLEIQRTEQGDSAMYLCASSQRGSRNYGYTFGSGTRLTVV.

The genes are TRBV27 and TRBJ2-7; D not certain. The germline CDR1 and CDR2 sequences are MNHEY and SMNVEV (reference sequence). V was trimmed by 5 bases and J by 2 bases, leaving 16 bases between them. This CDR3 region has 15 residues. This chain's CDR3 is CASSPSLSLTYEQYF. The CDR3 DNA follows: TGTGCCAGCAGTCCCTCGCTGAGTCTCACCTACGAGCAGTACTTC.

In its sample, this clone was seen once. The genes are TRBV5-8 and TRBJ1-4, with D maybe TRBD1 (5 bases). Germline V CDR1 and CDR2: SGHTS, YDEGEE. V was trimmed by 0 bases and J by 1 base, leaving 13 bases between them. The CDR3 covers 17 residues. The CDR3 nucleotides are TGTGCCAGCAGCTTGGTAGTAAGGGGAGTAACTAATGAAAAACTGTTTTTT. Residues: CASSLVVRGVTNEKLFF.

This chain joins TRBV2 and TRBJ2-7; no firm D call. The CDR3 extends over 11 amino acids. Germline-derived CDR1 and CDR2 are SNHLY and FYNNEI. Trimming stripped 9 bases from V and 4 bases from J, with 10 bases between. The CDR3 region is CARGPGYEQYF. The CDR3 nucleotides read TGTGCCAGAGGCCCAGGATACGAGCAGTACTTC.

The genes are TRBV9 and TRBJ1-2; the D gene is possibly TRBD1 (6 bases). The CDR3 has 13 residues. CDR1 is SGDLS and CDR2 is YYNGEE in the germline V gene. The ends were cut back, 4 bases at V and 8 bases at J, with 15 bases in the middle. The DNA for the CDR3 is TGTGCCAGCAGCACCTATGCAGGGGAGGGCTACACCTTC. Protein sequence: CASSTYAGEGYTF. Together with reference TRBV9 and TRBJ1-2, the CDR3 gives the full variable domain: DSGVTQTPKHLITATGQRVTLRCSPRSGDLSVYWYQQSLDQGLQFLIQYYNGEERAKGNILERFSAQQFPDLHSELNLSSLELGDSALYFCASSTYAGEGYTFGSGTRLTVV.

The rearrangement links TRBV30 to TRBJ2-1, with a possible D match to TRBD1 (5 bases). Germline CDR1 is GTSNPN and CDR2 is SVGIG (reference sequence). The CDR3 has 14 residues. Trimming stripped 2 bases from V and 3 bases from J, with 11 bases between. For the CDR3, the DNA is TGTGCCTGGAGTCCCGGACATAACTACAATGAGCAGTTCTTC. This gives the protein CAWSPGHNYNEQFF.

The count of this clone is one. The rearrangement links TRBV2 to TRBJ2-5, with D possibly being TRBD2 (6 bases). The germline V and J ends were trimmed by 7 bases and 3 bases, with 18 bases remaining between them. The CDR3 consists of 15 residues. The germline V gene encodes CDR1 SNHLY and CDR2 FYNNEI. In DNA, the CDR3 is TGTGCCAGCATCCTATACGGGACTCTTGAAGAGACCCAGTACTTC. Protein: CASILYGTLEETQYF. Combining the CDR3 with reference TRBV2 and TRBJ2-5 gives the whole variable domain EPEVTQTPSHQVTQMGQEVILRCVPISNHLYFYWYRQILGQKVEFLVSFYNNEISEKSEIFDDQFSVERPDGSNFTLKIRSTKLEDSAMYFCASILYGTLEETQYFGPGTRLLVL.

This sequence joins TRBV28 and TRBJ1-1, with no clear D. V shed 1 base and J shed 2 bases, with 11 bases lying between them. There are 15 residues in the CDR3. Germline V gene lookup returns CDR1 MDHEN and CDR2 SYDVKM. The CDR3 DNA is TGTGCCAGCAGTTTATCTGGAACGCTAAACACTGAAGCTTTCTTT. Its translation is CASSLSGTLNTEAFF.